The entry below gives a single T cell receptor beta chain sequence along with its context. This clone's antigen is unknown. Base-call qualities are not available, and no considerably larger clone is one nucleotide away. The TCR beta CDR3 regions were amplified from the RNA transcripts. A first-round RT-PCR of the TCR CDR3 used the HTBI primer set with the Qiagen OneStep RT-PCR kit. The libraries were constructed in a second round of multiplex PCR and then size-selected and purified. Sequencing of the libraries was done on an Illumina HiSeq2000 using paired-end 100 bp reads. The paper's processing steps were these. SOAPnuke was used to process the raw data, throwing out any read that contained adapters or uncalled bases, had a mean Phred below 15, or lacked an exact constant-primer or identifier match. COPE v1.2.5 was used to merge high-quality paired reads, and clonotypes were defined as unique nucleotide sequences. MiTCR v1.1 was used to align clonotypes to the IMGT TRBV, TRBD and TRBJ reference segments. Analysis was restricted to V-J combinations with a frequency above 0.0001, which covered approximately 99% of repertoires. A TCS score was defined as the ratio between F50 (clonal expansion) and ExV (chaos), using BLOSUM62-based TCRdist between CDR3 peptides within each V-J. Welch's t-statistics and random forest reduced around 520 V-J features to 13, which were used in a naive Bayes classifier (R e1071). The public sequencing data were trimmed at Q25 with fastp and processed into clonotypes with MiXCR by TCRdb, which kept only in-frame beta chains. Each record represents a unique CDR3 protein, reported with the most common genes and DNA among its rows. The V and J calls come from TCRdb's annotation, not from the publication. Recorded for this sample are under 400,000 distinct CDR3 sequences; more than 20% of them occurred a single time. Around 67% of the sample rests with the top ten.

The sample originates from a study of T cells in Graves' hyperthyroidism and ophthalmopathy (dated by TCRdb to between 2018 and 2020). Notes on the research overall: Peripheral blood samples were taken at initial diagnosis, before any treatment was given. The 100 or so discovery patients were divided at random into training and test sets in a 7:3 ratio. Whether ophthalmopathy could be predicted prospectively was tested in an independent validation cohort made up of approximately 19 hyperthyroidism patients plus 17 patients who later progressed to ophthalmopathy. According to the paper, TCR Vbeta CDR3 sequencing was carried out on 120 to 150 peripheral blood samples, which came from approximately 43 ophthalmopathy, around 74 hyperthyroidism and roughly 17 progressor patients. Once sampling was done, hyperthyroidism patients were given methimazole at a starting dose of 30 mg daily, whereas ophthalmopathy patients were given high-dose intravenous methylprednisolone. In addition, the study compared T-cell repertoires in thyroid tissue and in blood from about six Graves' hyperthyroidism patients. A discovery cohort of about a hundred patients, 43 with Graves' ophthalmopathy and approximately 55 with stable Graves' hyperthyroidism, was used to find distinguishing TCR V-J signatures. Results the study describes overall, beyond this receptor: No statistical method was used to set the sample size in advance, and investigators knew the group allocation. A model built on a 13 V-J signature distinguished ophthalmopathy from stable hyperthyroidism, reaching about 88% sensitivity and around 81% specificity in cross-validation and 80%/75% in testing. Most expanded thyroid clonotypes (frequency above 0.001) were also detected in blood, suggesting blood repertoires may reflect thyroid immune responses. In validation, the model predicted progression to ophthalmopathy a median of approximately 6.6 months before onset, with over 55% sensitivity and about 75% specificity.

Graves' hyperthyroidism was defined as stable when no progression to ophthalmopathy occurred over 18 months of follow-up. Hyperthyroidism patients were aged 18 to 65 years and newly diagnosed, with disease duration of less than 2 months. Any patient with an uncontrolled infection, another autoimmune disease, pregnancy or lactation was excluded. Diagnoses relied on clinical symptoms, serum thyroxine and TRAb, thyroid ultrasound and orbital computed tomography. PBMCs were separated from over 9 ml of fresh peripheral blood using Ficoll-Paque density gradient centrifugation. Total RNA was extracted using Trizol reagent, and RNA quality was assessed on an Agilent 2100 Bioanalyzer. From the germline V gene, CDR1 is SGHTA and CDR2 is FQGNSA. At the junction V is shortened by 5 bases and J by 6 bases; bases outside the gene matches: 4. The CDR3 covers 13 residues, taking in both the cysteine and the phenylalanine. Only the CDR3 DNA stays, 39 bases, in frame from base 1.

This chain is built from TRBV7-2 and TRBJ1-5, with TRBD1 matching 7 junction bases. Sequences were obtained from blood. This receptor was taken from a man aged 50-59 years with Graves' hyperthyroidism. The bases are TGTGCCAGCAGCCCCACAGGGGTTCAGCCCCAGCATTTT. Protein translation: CASSPTGVQPQHF.